This TCR beta chain derives from a study of T cell repertoires in cytomegalovirus infection. Study details: Carrying CMV and the relevant HLA type showed in public TCR beta signatures. Overall study findings and caveats: Carriers of CMV and the relevant HLA type were discriminated by public TCR beta frequency. The ex vivo response was dominated by HLA-C-restricted CMV-specific TCR beta clonotypes.

TCRdb recomputed calls from the reads with MiXCR, one row per CDR3 protein. The sample lists nearly 650,000 distinct CDR3 sequences, around 24% occurring once. As to this clonotype: Its antigen is as yet unknown.

Material: CD8+ T cells from PBMCs. This TCR was recovered from a human donor in good health (CMV status not recorded). Some clones in this sample may be carry-over from other donors' samples.

The CDR3 is CASSLSTPNTGELFF. The CDR3 DNA reads TGTGCCAGCAGTTTATCGACACCGAACACCGGGGAGCTGTTTTTT. The chain couples TRBV27 to TRBJ2-2; D is unclear. This CDR3 comprises 15 residues. V was cut by 0 bases and J by 0 bases, with 5 bases left in between. Per germline, CDR1 MNHEY and CDR2 SMNVEV (reference sequence).